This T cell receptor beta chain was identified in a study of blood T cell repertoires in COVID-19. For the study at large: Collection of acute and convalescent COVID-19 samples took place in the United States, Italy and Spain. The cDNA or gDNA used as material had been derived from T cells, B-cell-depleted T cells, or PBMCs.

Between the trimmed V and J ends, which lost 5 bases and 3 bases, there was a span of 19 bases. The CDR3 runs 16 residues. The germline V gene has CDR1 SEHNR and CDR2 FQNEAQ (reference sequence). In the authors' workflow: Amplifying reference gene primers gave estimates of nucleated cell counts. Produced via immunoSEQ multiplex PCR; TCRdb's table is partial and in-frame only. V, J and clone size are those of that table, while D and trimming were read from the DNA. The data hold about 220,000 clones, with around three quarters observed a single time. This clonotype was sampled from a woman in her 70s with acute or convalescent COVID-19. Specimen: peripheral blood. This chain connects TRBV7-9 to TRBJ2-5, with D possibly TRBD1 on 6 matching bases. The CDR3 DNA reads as TGTGCCAGCAGCCCCGAGGGGGTTTTGGGCGAAGAGACCCAGTACTTC. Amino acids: CASSPEGVLGEETQYF.